The entry below gives a single T cell receptor beta chain sequence along with its context. This entry is derived from a study of blood T cell repertoires in COVID-19. Original data processing: Reference gene primers were amplified, and this amplification served to estimate nucleated cell counts. Generated by immunoSEQ multiplex PCR, the TCRdb table keeps only in-frame clones and is missing some. The D gene and trimming were derived from the DNA, and the V and J assignments and clone size from that table. In the table there are 120,000 or so clones, over 60% of which are singletons. The CDR3 has 12 amino acids. The germline V gene encodes CDR1 MNHNY and CDR2 SVGAGI (reference sequence). The V end was cut by 4 bases, the J end by 8 bases, with 11 bases between.

The sequence came from a middle-aged man with active or convalescent COVID-19. This chain joins TRBV6-6 and TRBJ1-1, with D possibly being TRBD1 (6 bases). The sequencing sample was made of peripheral blood. CDR3 bases: TGTGCCAGCAGTTCCCCCGGGACAGAAGCTTTCTTT. Protein sequence: CASSSPGTEAFF.